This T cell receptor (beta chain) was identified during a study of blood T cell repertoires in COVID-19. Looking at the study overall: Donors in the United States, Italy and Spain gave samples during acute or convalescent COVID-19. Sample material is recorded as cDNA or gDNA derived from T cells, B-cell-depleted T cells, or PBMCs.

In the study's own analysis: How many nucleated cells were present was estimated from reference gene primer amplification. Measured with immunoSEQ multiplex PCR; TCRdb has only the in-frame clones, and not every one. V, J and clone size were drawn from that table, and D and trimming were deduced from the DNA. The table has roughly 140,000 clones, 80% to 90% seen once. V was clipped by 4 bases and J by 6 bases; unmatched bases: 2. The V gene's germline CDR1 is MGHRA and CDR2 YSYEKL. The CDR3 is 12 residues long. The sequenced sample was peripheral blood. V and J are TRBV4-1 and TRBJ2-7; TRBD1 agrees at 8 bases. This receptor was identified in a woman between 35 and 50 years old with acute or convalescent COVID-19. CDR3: CASSPTGGEQYF. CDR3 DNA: TGCGCCAGCAGCCCCACAGGGGGCGAGCAGTACTTC.